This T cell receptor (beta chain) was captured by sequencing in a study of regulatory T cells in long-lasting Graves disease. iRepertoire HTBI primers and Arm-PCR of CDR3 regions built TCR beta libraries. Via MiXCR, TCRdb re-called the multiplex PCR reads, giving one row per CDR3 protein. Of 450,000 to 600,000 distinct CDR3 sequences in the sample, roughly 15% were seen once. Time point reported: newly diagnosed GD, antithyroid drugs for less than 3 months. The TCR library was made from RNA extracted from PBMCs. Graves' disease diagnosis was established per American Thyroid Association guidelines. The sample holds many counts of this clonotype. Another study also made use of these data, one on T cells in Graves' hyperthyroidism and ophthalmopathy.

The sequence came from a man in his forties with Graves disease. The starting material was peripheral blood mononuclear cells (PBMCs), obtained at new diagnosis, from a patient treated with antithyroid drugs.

The CDR3: CASSLAGALYNEQFF. Written as DNA, the CDR3 is TGCGCCAGCAGCTTAGCGGGGGCACTTTACAATGAGCAGTTCTTC. The genes are TRBV5-1 and TRBJ2-1; the match to TRBD2 covers 8 bases. The germline V gene has CDR1 SGHRS and CDR2 YFSETQ. The CDR3 has 15 amino acids. J was trimmed by 4 bases and V by 2 bases; bases with no gene match: 5.